The 15 T cell receptor beta chains below all came from one sample that was sequenced in a study of control samples from healthy donors and cancer patients. Using immunoSEQ multiplex PCR, the repertoire was profiled, and TCRdb retains in-frame clones only, with some absent. The sample lists over 70,000 clones; approximately 88% were seen once. Sample: PBMCs. These receptors came from a woman aged 45 to 65 with colorectal cancer.

The genes are TRBV27 and TRBJ2-7; possibly TRBD2 for D (5 bases). CDR3 length: 13 amino acids. Germline-derived CDR1 and CDR2 are MNHEY and SMNVEV (reference sequence). V dropped 6 bases and J dropped 2 bases, with 11 bases sitting between them. CDR3 nucleotide sequence: TGTGCCAGCAGGCCTCGAGGGACCTACGAGCAGTACGTC. This gives the protein CASRPRGTYEQYV.

The chain has TRBV7-2 and TRBJ2-2; possible D gene TRBD2, 6 bases. CDR1 is SGHTA, CDR2 FQGNSA, per germline. CDR3 length: 12 amino acids. Trimming took 1 base from V and 13 from J, leaving 10 bases between them. The DNA for the CDR3 is TGTGCCAGCAGCTTAGGGGGGGTTGTGCTGTTTTTT. Protein: CASSLGGVVLFF.

The rearrangement uses TRBV4-1 and TRBJ2-5, with D tentatively TRBD2 (7 bases). This CDR3 spans 14 amino acids. The germline gives CDR1 MGHRA, CDR2 YSYEKL. Trimming removed 5 bases from V and 2 bases from J, with 12 bases in between. Here the CDR3 reads CASSTRGGQETQYF. The CDR3 DNA sequence: TGCGCCAGCAGCACTAGGGGGGGGCAAGAGACCCAGTACTTC.

In DNA form, the CDR3 reads TGTGCCATCAGGTTCACCGGGACAGGGTACGATGGCTACACCTTC. This codes for CAIRFTGTGYDGYTF. V is TRBV10-3 and J is TRBJ1-2, with 9 nucleotides matching TRBD1. The length of the CDR3 is 15 residues. Germline V lookup: CDR1 ENHRY, CDR2 SYGVKD. With 6 bases clipped from V and 6 bases from J, the junction kept 11 bases outside the gene matches.

The chain has TRBV4-3 and TRBJ1-2; D call uncertain. V was clipped by 1 base and J by 4 bases, with 13 bases between them. CDR1 LGHNA and CDR2 YSLEER come from the germline V gene. This CDR3 contains 15 residues. Here the CDR3 reads CASSQVFSDLYGYTF. CDR3 coding DNA: TGCGCCAGCAGCCAAGTTTTTAGCGACCTCTATGGCTACACCTTC.

About this clone itself: No conserved phenylalanine or tryptophan ends this CDR3, so it is likely a read error. No DNA is shown, since the ends of the CDR3 on it are uncertain; the CDR3 is the one TCRdb lists. The chain uses TRBV19 and TRBJ1-2. Germline CDR1 is LNHDA and CDR2 is SQIVND (reference sequence). Including both end residues, the CDR3 is 10 amino acids long. The CDR3 sequence is CASTKAGGDI.

This clone showed up just a few times. The V call is TRBV3-1 (or the pseudogene TRBV3-2), the J call TRBJ1-1; a weak D match, TRBD1 (6 bases). Germline V CDR1 and CDR2: LGHDT, YNNKEL (reference sequence). The CDR3 length is 13 residues. The V gene lost 7 bases and the J gene lost 5 bases, with 14 bases spanning the gap. CDR3: CASNLRGGTEAFF. DNA of the CDR3: TGTGCCAGCAACCTTAGAGGGGGGACTGAAGCTTTCTTT.

J is TRBJ2-4 and V is TRBV12-5; the match to TRBD1 covers 7 bases. This CDR3 has 16 residues. The V gene end was trimmed by 5 bases and the J gene end by 0 bases; junction bases not matched to a gene: 7. Germline V lookup: CDR1 LGHNT, CDR2 FRNRAP. CDR3 amino acids: CASGPGQAIAKNIQYF. DNA for the CDR3: TGTGCTAGTGGTCCAGGACAGGCGATAGCCAAAAACATTCAGTACTTC.

V and J are TRBV5-1 and TRBJ2-1, with no clear D. This CDR3 is built from 11 residues. CDR1 and CDR2 (germline): SGHRS, YFSETQ. V was cut by 5 bases and J by 6 bases, with 6 bases left in between. CDR3 sequence reads: CASRNGNEQFF. The CDR3 bases are TGCGCCAGCAGGAACGGCAATGAGCAGTTCTTC.

This clone is a singleton in its sample. V gene TRBV6-5 combines with J gene TRBJ2-7; D tentatively fits TRBD1 or TRBD2 (6 bases each). Trimming shortened V by 8 bases and J by 3 bases, and 20 bases separated the two germline ends. The CDR3 is made up of 15 amino acids. The germline gives CDR1 MNHEY, CDR2 SVGAGI. CDR3 nucleotides: TGTGCCAGCCTCGGCTATGGGGGGCGCGACTACGAGCAGTACGTC. Translating gives CASLGYGGRDYEQYV.

V is TRBV15 and J is TRBJ1-2; 8 nucleotides agree with TRBD1. Per germline, CDR1 LNHNV and CDR2 YYDKDF (reference sequence). V lost 0 bases to trimming and J lost 3 bases; unmatched junction nucleotides: 6. The CDR3 spans 16 residues. The CDR3 region has the DNA TGTGCCACCAGCAGAGATGACAGGGGTACTGACTATGGCTACACCTTC. Its translation is CATSRDDRGTDYGYTF.

The chain employs TRBV6-5 and TRBJ2-5; D is perhaps TRBD1 or TRBD2 (5 bases each). With 0 bases removed from V and 2 bases from J, the gap between germline ends came to 10 bases. Germline CDR1 and CDR2: MNHEY and SVGAGI. This CDR3 is 15 amino acids long. The CDR3 nucleotides read TGTGCCAGCAGTTACTCGAGGGGTGGGCAAGAGACCCAGTACTTC. It yields the protein CASSYSRGGQETQYF.

The rearrangement joins TRBV19 to TRBJ2-5; tentatively, D is TRBD1 (6 bases). The germline V gene has CDR1 LNHDA and CDR2 SQIVND (reference sequence). Trimming removed 4 bases from V and 5 bases from J, with 17 bases in between. The CDR3 has 15 amino acids. Here the CDR3 reads CASSRGYRVVETQYF. For the CDR3, the DNA is TGTGCCAGTAGTAGAGGATACAGGGTAGTGGAGACCCAGTACTTC.

The chain combines TRBV19 with TRBJ2-2; D is undetermined. V was trimmed by 5 bases and J by 5 bases, leaving 6 bases between them. Per germline, CDR1 LNHDA and CDR2 SQIVND (reference sequence). CDR3 length equals 12 residues. This chain's CDR3 is CASSLRTGELFF. In DNA, the CDR3 is TGTGCCAGTAGTCTCCGGACCGGGGAGCTGTTTTTT.

This clone showed up just once. The genes are TRBV15 and TRBJ1-1; D is perhaps TRBD1 (5 bases). The CDR3 covers 12 residues. The V end was cut by 0 bases, the J end by 8 bases, with 7 bases between. CDR1 and CDR2 from the germline V gene are LNHNV and YYDKDF (reference sequence). CDR3: CATSRDGGEAFF. Here the CDR3 DNA reads TGTGCCACCAGCAGAGATGGGGGGGAAGCTTTCTTT.